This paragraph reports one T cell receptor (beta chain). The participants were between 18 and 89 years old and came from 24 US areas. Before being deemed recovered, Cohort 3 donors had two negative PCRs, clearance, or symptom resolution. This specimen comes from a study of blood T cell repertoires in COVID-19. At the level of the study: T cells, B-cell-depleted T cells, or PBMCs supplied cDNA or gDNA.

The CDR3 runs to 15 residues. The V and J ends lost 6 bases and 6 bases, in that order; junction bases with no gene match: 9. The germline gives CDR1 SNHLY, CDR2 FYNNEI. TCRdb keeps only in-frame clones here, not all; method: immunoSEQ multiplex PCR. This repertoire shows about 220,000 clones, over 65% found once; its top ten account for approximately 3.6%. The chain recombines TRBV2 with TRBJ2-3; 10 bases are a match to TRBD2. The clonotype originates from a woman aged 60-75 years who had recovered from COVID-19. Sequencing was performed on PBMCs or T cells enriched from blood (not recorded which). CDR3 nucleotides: TGTGCCAGCAGGTCGGCTAGCGGGGGAGGGGATACGCAGTATTTT. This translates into CASRSASGGGDTQYF.